Described below is a single T cell receptor beta chain sequence and its context. The sample originates from a study of neoadjuvant anti-PD-1 for oral cavity cancer. At the level of the study: Nivolumab at 3 mg/kg was mostly given biweekly, three to four doses, pre-surgery. Patients without progression got a fourth dose around day 43.

This sample's time point: after neoadjuvant nivolumab, at surgical resection. This CDR3 is 14 amino acids long. Germline lookup yields CDR1 LNHDA and CDR2 SQIVND (reference sequence). Trimming shortened V by 5 bases and J by 7 bases, and 15 bases separated the two germline ends. Libraries were prepared by immunoSEQ multiplex PCR; TCRdb keeps only in-frame clonotypes and omits some of them. The sample yields roughly 15,000 clones, 60% to 75% seen once. The sample consisted of PBMCs, taken after nivolumab (anti-PD-1) treatment. The clonotype was recovered from a person aged 40 to 85 with oral cavity squamous cell carcinoma. The chain employs TRBV19 and TRBJ2-4, with D tentatively TRBD2 (6 bases). The CDR3 DNA follows: TGTGCCAGTAGTGTCGAGATGGAGGGGAACATTCAGTACTTC. Protein product: CASSVEMEGNIQYF.